This TCR beta chain was captured by sequencing in a study of blood T cell repertoires in COVID-19. The overall study: Whether acute or convalescent, the COVID-19 samples came from the United States, Italy and Spain. T cells, B-cell-depleted T cells, or PBMCs supplied cDNA or gDNA.

Those enrolled in Seattle joined during active infection and were followed longitudinally afterward. Trimming shortened V by 4 bases and J by 8 bases, and 14 bases separated the two germline ends. CDR1 and CDR2 (germline): LGHNA, YSLEER. The length of the CDR3 is 14 residues. Repertoires were generated with immunoSEQ multiplex PCR, while TCRdb's copy carries only in-frame clones and drops some. The sample holds fewer than 200,000 clones, about four fifths seen once. Sequencing input: peripheral blood. This sequence was found in a woman of 80 years or more with COVID-19, enrolled during active disease. The chain recombines TRBV4-3 with TRBJ1-4, with D perhaps TRBD1 (5 bases). The CDR3 region is CASSPGTLAEKLFF. In DNA form, the CDR3 reads TGCGCCAGCAGCCCCGGGACTTTGGCAGAAAAACTGTTTTTT.